Following are 13 T cell receptor beta chains from one sample sequenced in a study of blood T cell repertoires in COVID-19. The data were produced by immunoSEQ multiplex PCR, yet TCRdb's version contains in-frame clones alone and is incomplete. The sample comprises approximately 150,000 clones, 60% to 85% of which are singletons, and roughly 15% rests with the top ten. The sequenced sample was peripheral blood. The receptors were gathered from a man aged 50 to 59 with acute or convalescent COVID-19.

The chain recombines TRBV29-1 with TRBJ1-2; no definite D call. The ends were cut back, 3 bases at V and 8 bases at J, with 13 bases in the middle. Germline V CDR1 and CDR2: SQVTM, ANQGSEA. The CDR3 runs 12 residues. CDR3 in DNA: TGCAGCGTTGATCGTACAACGGGGGGCTACACCTTC. Protein sequence: CSVDRTTGGYTF.

The rearrangement joins TRBV7-8 to TRBJ1-1; a weak D match, TRBD1 (6 bases). The CDR3 consists of 13 residues. Germline V gene sequence: CDR1 SGHVS, CDR2 FQNEAQ. Trimming left V 5 bases short and J 1 base short, with 8 bases between. CDR3 region: CASSPGQNTEAFF. CDR3 in DNA: TGTGCCAGCAGCCCGGGACAGAACACTGAAGCTTTCTTT.

This chain uses TRBV7-8 with TRBJ1-1, with 11 bases aligning to TRBD1. The CDR3 is 17 amino acids. Looked up from germline, CDR1 is SGHVS and CDR2 is FQNEAQ. V lost 2 bases to trimming and J lost 0 bases; unmatched junction nucleotides: 5. The CDR3 nucleotides are TGTGCCAGCAGCTTAAAAGGACAGGGGGCTTTGAACACTGAAGCTTTCTTT. Translated: CASSLKGQGALNTEAFF.

The sample holds a few counts of this clone. The chain has TRBV10-3 and TRBJ1-1; TRBD1 agrees at 7 bases. This CDR3 is built from 14 residues. V lost 6 bases and J lost 1; bases outside the gene matches: 5. CDR1 is ENHRY, CDR2 SYGVKD, per germline. CDR3 loop: CAIRPGGENTEAFF. The CDR3 DNA is TGTGCCATCAGACCAGGGGGAGAGAACACTGAAGCTTTCTTT.

The J gene is TRBJ2-2, the V gene TRBV7-2; D is uncertain. CDR1 and CDR2 (germline): SGHTA, FQGNSA. V was pared by 1 base and J by 5 bases, with 8 bases between. CDR3 length: 14 residues. The CDR3 here is CASSLVFRTGELFF. The CDR3 bases are TGTGCCAGCAGCTTAGTCTTCAGGACCGGGGAGCTGTTTTTT.

This chain connects TRBV28 to TRBJ2-2, with 11 bases fitting TRBD2. The CDR3 totals 15 residues. CDR1 is MDHEN and CDR2 is SYDVKM in the germline V gene. The J segment lost 4 bases and the V segment lost 6 bases, leaving 4 bases of the junction unmatched. CDR3 DNA sequence: TGTGCCAGCAGGGGGACTAGCGGTTTCACCGGGGAGCTGTTTTTT. It specifies CASRGTSGFTGELFF.

The rearrangement uses TRBV7-8 and TRBJ2-3; a possible D gene is TRBD1 (6 bases). The CDR3 contains 18 residues. CDR1 and CDR2 (germline): SGHVS, FQNEAQ. V dropped 3 bases and J dropped 0 bases, with 19 bases sitting between them. The CDR3 spells CASSFPGAGQKSTDTQYF. As DNA, the CDR3 is TGTGCCAGCAGCTTCCCAGGGGCCGGGCAAAAGAGCACAGATACGCAGTATTTT.

The chain uses TRBV2 and TRBJ1-5; 10 bases fit TRBD1. CDR3 length equals 15 residues. The V and J ends lost 8 bases and 7 bases, in that order; junction bases with no gene match: 11. Germline V gene sequence: CDR1 SNHLY, CDR2 FYNNEI. CDR3 sequence: CASGPGTGVRQPQHF. In DNA, the CDR3 is TGTGCCAGCGGACCCGGGACAGGGGTTCGGCAGCCCCAGCATTTT.

CDR3 DNA sequence: TGTGCCAGCAGTCCGACTAGCGGGGGGGCCGGTACGCAGTATTTT. This sequence encodes CASSPTSGGAGTQYF. This chain connects TRBV11-3 to TRBJ2-3, with 14 nucleotides matching TRBD2. The CDR3 extends over 15 amino acids. Germline lookup yields CDR1 SGHNT and CDR2 YENEEA. The ends lost 6 bases at V and 8 bases at J; junction bases unmatched: 7.

This clone has more than one count but fewer than ten. The chain is built from TRBV27 and TRBJ1-5, with TRBD1 matching 7 bases. V trimming: 2 bases; J trimming: 5 bases; junction bases outside the gene matches: 6. Germline-derived CDR1 and CDR2 are MNHEY and SMNVEV (reference sequence). This CDR3 is 15 amino acids long. CDR3 DNA sequence: TGTGCCAGCAGTTTAAGCCGACAGGGCCATCAGCCCCAGCATTTT. Translated, it gives CASSLSRQGHQPQHF.

This chain connects TRBV10-3 to TRBJ1-4; 8 bases are a match to TRBD1. The CDR3 runs to 16 residues. Unmatched junction bases numbered 13, after V lost 6 bases and J lost 7 bases. The germline V gene has CDR1 ENHRY and CDR2 SYGVKD. The CDR3 DNA follows: TGTGCCATCAGCGGGACAGGCGGACCTCCTGCTGAAAAACTGTTTTTT. Its protein is CAISGTGGPPAEKLFF.

The V call is TRBV5-1, the J call TRBJ1-4; D might be TRBD1 (6 bases). The CDR3 is 14 amino acids. With 0 bases removed from V and 8 bases from J, the gap between germline ends came to 11 bases. Germline V gene sequence: CDR1 SGHRS, CDR2 YFSETQ. As DNA, the CDR3 is TGCGCCAGCAGCTTGGCAGGGGCCGGGGAAAAACTGTTTTTT. Amino acids: CASSLAGAGEKLFF.

This sequence joins TRBV3-1 (or the pseudogene TRBV3-2) and TRBJ2-1; the D gene is possibly TRBD1 (5 bases). There are 13 residues in the CDR3. Germline CDR1 LGHDT, CDR2 YNNKEL (reference sequence). The V end lost 2 bases, the J end lost 8 bases, and 10 bases lay between the germline ends. The CDR3 protein is CASSQYRFYEQFF. The CDR3 DNA reads as TGTGCCAGCAGCCAATACAGGTTCTATGAGCAGTTCTTC.